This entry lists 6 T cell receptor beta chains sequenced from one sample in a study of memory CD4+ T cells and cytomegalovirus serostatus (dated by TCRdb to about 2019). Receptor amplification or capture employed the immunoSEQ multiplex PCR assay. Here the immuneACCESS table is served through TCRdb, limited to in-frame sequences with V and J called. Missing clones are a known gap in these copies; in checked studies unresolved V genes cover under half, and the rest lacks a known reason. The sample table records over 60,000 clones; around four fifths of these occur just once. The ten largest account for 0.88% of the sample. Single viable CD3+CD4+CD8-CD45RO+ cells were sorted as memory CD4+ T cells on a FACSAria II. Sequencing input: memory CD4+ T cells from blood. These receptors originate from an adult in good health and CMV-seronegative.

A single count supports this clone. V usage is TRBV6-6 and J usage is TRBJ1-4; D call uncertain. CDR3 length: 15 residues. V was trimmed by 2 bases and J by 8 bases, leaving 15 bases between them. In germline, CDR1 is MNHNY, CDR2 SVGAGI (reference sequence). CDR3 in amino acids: CASSYTQGRNEKLFF. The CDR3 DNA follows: TGTGCCAGCAGTTACACGCAAGGGCGTAACGAAAAACTGTTTTTT.

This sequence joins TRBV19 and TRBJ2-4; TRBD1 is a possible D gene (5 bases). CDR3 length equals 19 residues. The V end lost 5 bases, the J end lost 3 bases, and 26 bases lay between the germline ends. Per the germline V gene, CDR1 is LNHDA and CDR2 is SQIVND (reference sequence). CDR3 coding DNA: TGTGCCAGTAGTCCCGGCTCCCGGGCCCAGGAAAGGGGCAAAAACATTCAGTACTTC. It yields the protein CASSPGSRAQERGKNIQYF.

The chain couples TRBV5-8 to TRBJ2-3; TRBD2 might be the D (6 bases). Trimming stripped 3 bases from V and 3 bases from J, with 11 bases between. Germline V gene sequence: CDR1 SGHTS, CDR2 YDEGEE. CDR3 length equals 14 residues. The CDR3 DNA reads TGTGCCAGCAGCTCGGGGGTGATGACAGATACGCAGTATTTT. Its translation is CASSSGVMTDTQYF.

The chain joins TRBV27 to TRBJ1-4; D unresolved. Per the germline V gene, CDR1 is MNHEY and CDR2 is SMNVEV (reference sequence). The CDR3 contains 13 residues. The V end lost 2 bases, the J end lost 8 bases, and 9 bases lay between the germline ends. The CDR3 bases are TGTGCCAGCAGTTTACGGATGGGGGAAAAACTGTTTTTT. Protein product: CASSLRMGEKLFF.

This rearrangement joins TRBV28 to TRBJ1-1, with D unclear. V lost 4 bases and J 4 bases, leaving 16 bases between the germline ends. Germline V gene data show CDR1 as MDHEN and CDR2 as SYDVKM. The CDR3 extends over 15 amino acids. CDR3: CASSSTRLEGTEAFF. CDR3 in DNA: TGTGCCAGCAGTTCTACCCGGTTGGAGGGCACTGAAGCTTTCTTT.

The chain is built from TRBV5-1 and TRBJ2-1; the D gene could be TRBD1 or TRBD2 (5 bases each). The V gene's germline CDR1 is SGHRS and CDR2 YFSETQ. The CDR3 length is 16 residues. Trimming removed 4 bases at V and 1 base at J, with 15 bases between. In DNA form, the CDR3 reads TGCGCCAGCAGCGAGGGACCCCCAACATCCTACAATGAGCAGTTCTTC. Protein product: CASSEGPPTSYNEQFF. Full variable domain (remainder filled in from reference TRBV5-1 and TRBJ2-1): KAGVTQTPRYLIKTRGQQVTLSCSPISGHRSVSWYQQTPGQGLQFLFEYFSETQRNKGNFPGRFSGRQFSNSRSEMNVSTLELGDSALYLCASSEGPPTSYNEQFFGPGTRLTVL.